The rows below give T cell receptor beta chains drawn from one sample of a study of Tregs in tolerant kidney transplant recipients. Libraries were prepared by immunoSEQ multiplex PCR; TCRdb keeps only in-frame clonotypes and omits some of them. The sample includes fewer than 80,000 clones, roughly 89% of them seen just once. The sample in question was CD4+ T cells from blood, obtained before the transplant. The receptors derive from a human donor who received a combined kidney and bone marrow transplant. Both conserved end residues are trimmed from each CDR3. The order of the fields is clone size, V gene, J gene, CDR3 protein. Clone size appears in some rows only: once, few, many, or a class for an expanded clone.

size: NA; V: TRBV5-6; J: TRBJ2-7; CDR3: ASSLWGQGPFSYEQY
size: NA; V: TRBV11-3; J: TRBJ2-1; CDR3: ASSLRPRSEQF
size: NA; V: TRBV7-2; J: TRBJ2-3; CDR3: ASSPGLPAGATDTQY
size: NA; V: TRBV27; J: TRBJ1-1; CDR3: ASIGYTEAF
size: NA; V: TRBV11-2; J: TRBJ2-1; CDR3: ASSLGTSSNEQF
size: NA; V: TRBV6-5; J: TRBJ2-3; CDR3: ASSYRLASTDTQY
size: NA; V: TRBV7-2; J: TRBJ1-4; CDR3: ASSLRGEKLF
size: NA; V: TRBV10-3; J: TRBJ2-2; CDR3: AIRTGNTGELF
size: NA; V: TRBV6-6; J: TRBJ2-5; CDR3: ASSQTGGKETQY
size: NA; V: TRBV7-6; J: TRBJ1-4; CDR3: ASQGGTNEKLF
size: NA; V: TRBV29-1; J: TRBJ2-3; CDR3: SVDGVRGRAGDTQY
size: NA; V: TRBV7-9; J: TRBJ2-1; CDR3: ASSPSGIGGVPHEQF
size: NA; V: TRBV15; J: TRBJ2-1; CDR3: ATSRDQELAGVRNEQF
size: NA; V: TRBV11-3; J: TRBJ2-7; CDR3: ASSLREAGTGYEQY
size: NA; V: TRBV10-3; J: TRBJ2-3; CDR3: AMSPGQGDYADTQY
size: few; V: TRBV5-1; J: TRBJ1-2; CDR3: ASSWGTGANYGYT
size: NA; V: TRBV28; J: TRBJ2-7; CDR3: ASSLNSGTGIQQY
size: NA; V: TRBV7-2; J: TRBJ2-5; CDR3: ASSPPGQRTGTQY
size: NA; V: TRBV15; J: TRBJ1-5; CDR3: ATSSWNQPQH
size: NA; V: TRBV29-1; J: TRBJ2-1; CDR3: SVEDLRLQAYNEQF
size: once; V: TRBV28; J: TRBJ2-5; CDR3: ASSLADQETQY
size: NA; V: TRBV20-1; J: TRBJ2-5; CDR3: SATPQETQY
size: NA; V: TRBV28; J: TRBJ2-7; CDR3: ASSLTGANYEQY